The 16 T cell receptor beta chains in this list originate from one sample, sequenced in a study of blood T cell repertoires in COVID-19. Sequencing was performed with immunoSEQ multiplex PCR; in TCRdb, only in-frame clones are kept and a portion is missing. The sample includes fewer than 200,000 clones, around 86% of them seen just once. The sample taken for sequencing was peripheral blood. These receptors originate from a woman in her 70s with COVID-19, enrolled during active disease.

This clone has just one count. V is TRBV5-4 and J is TRBJ1-2; TRBD1 matches 9 bases. J lost 4 bases, V lost 0 bases, and 7 bases had no gene match. Germline lookup yields CDR1 SGHNT and CDR2 YYREEE (reference sequence). The CDR3 is made up of 16 amino acids. CDR3 nucleotides: TGTGCCAGCAGCTTGGCCCTTGACAGGGGGAGCTATGGCTACACCTTC. Translation: CASSLALDRGSYGYTF. Using reference TRBV5-4 and TRBJ1-2 for the parts outside the CDR3, the full variable domain is ETGVTQSPTHLIKTRGQQVTLRCSSQSGHNTVSWYQQALGQGPQFIFQYYREEENGRGNFPPRFSGLQFPNYSSELNVNALELDDSALYLCASSLALDRGSYGYTFGSGTRLTVV.

This clone was seen many times. The chain combines TRBV25-1 with TRBJ2-5; the match to TRBD2 covers 7 bases. Germline CDR1 and CDR2: MGHDK and SYGVNS. The V segment lost 6 bases and the J segment 6 bases; nucleotides outside the gene matches: 7. CDR3 length: 13 amino acids. In DNA, the CDR3 is TGTGCCAGCAGGCGGGAGAACGGGAAGACCCAGTACTTC. Amino acids: CASRRENGKTQYF.

The chain recombines TRBV6-5 with TRBJ1-4; TRBD1 aligns across 7 bases. Germline values: CDR1 MNHEY, CDR2 SVGAGI. The CDR3 runs to 15 residues. J gave up 4 bases and V 6 bases, and 8 bases lay outside the gene matches. In DNA, the CDR3 is TGTGCCAGCAGGGCCAGGGGGACATATAATGAAAAACTGTTTTTT. Translated, it gives CASRARGTYNEKLFF.

This chain connects TRBV7-2 to TRBJ2-2, with D tentatively TRBD2 (6 bases). V was shortened by 2 bases and J by 0 bases, with 10 bases between the two germline ends. This CDR3 region has 16 residues. The V gene's germline CDR1 is SGHTA and CDR2 FQGNSA. In DNA, the CDR3 is TGTGCCAGCAGCTTAAGGGTAGCGGCGAACACCGGGGAGCTGTTTTTT. Amino acids: CASSLRVAANTGELFF.

The chain carries TRBV7-2 and TRBJ1-1; 7 nucleotides match TRBD1. CDR3 length: 16 residues. CDR1 is SGHTA, CDR2 FQGNSA, per germline. Trimming at V came to 3 bases and at J to 0 bases, leaving 7 bases not matched to a gene. The CDR3, as DNA: TGTGCCAGCAGCTTGGGACAGCTCAACCTGAACACTGAAGCTTTCTTT. This gives the protein CASSLGQLNLNTEAFF.

The chain carries TRBV15 and TRBJ1-4; 7 nucleotides agree with TRBD1. Germline loops: CDR1 LNHNV, CDR2 YYDKDF (reference sequence). CDR3 length equals 15 residues. V trimming: 1 base; J trimming: 5 bases; junction bases outside the gene matches: 4. The CDR3 sequence is CATSRVTGQNEKLFF. In DNA form, the CDR3 reads TGTGCCACCAGCAGAGTGACAGGGCAGAATGAAAAACTGTTTTTT.

This clone was counted a single time. The J gene is TRBJ2-3, the V gene TRBV20-1, with 12 positions matching TRBD2. CDR1 and CDR2 from the germline V gene are DFQATT and SNEGSKA (reference sequence). V shed 3 bases, J shed 4 bases, and the junction held 14 bases outside the gene matches. This CDR3 is 18 amino acids long. CDR3 in amino acids: CSASKKASGRALSDTQYF. CDR3 sequence (DNA): TGCAGTGCTAGTAAGAAGGCTAGCGGGAGGGCCCTATCAGATACGCAGTATTTT.

This sequence joins TRBV25-1 and TRBJ2-1; D perhaps matches TRBD1 (5 bases). This CDR3 has 15 amino acids. Trimming removed 3 bases at V and 9 bases at J, with 18 bases between. The germline V gene encodes CDR1 MGHDK and CDR2 SYGVNS. The CDR3 here is CASSDPRAGHSEQFF. The CDR3 bases are TGTGCCAGCAGTGACCCCCGAGCAGGGCACAGTGAGCAGTTCTTC.

Concerning this clone: The junction departs from the called germline gene at one end, perhaps through a read error. This chain joins TRBV10-3 and TRBJ1-2; D not resolved. The CDR3 consists of 12 residues. Germline V gene lookup returns CDR1 ENHRY and CDR2 SYGVKD. This CDR3 is CAINEPKTGYTF. The DNA for the CDR3 is TGTGCCATCAATGAGCCTAAAACGGGCTACACCTTC.

The chain combines TRBV5-4 with TRBJ2-3; 7 bases map to TRBD2. J gave up 6 bases and V 5 bases, and 12 bases lay outside the gene matches. CDR3 length equals 15 residues. CDR1 SGHNT and CDR2 YYREEE come from the germline V gene (reference sequence). The CDR3 sequence: CASRSPGGGRDTQYF. CDR3 DNA: TGTGCCAGCAGGTCCCCGGGAGGAGGGAGGGATACGCAGTATTTT.

CDR3 amino acids: CASKGLGLTDEQYF. CDR3 DNA: TGCGCCAGCAAAGGACTCGGACTAACAGACGAGCAGTACTTC. This chain links TRBV10-1 with TRBJ2-7; D is perhaps TRBD2 (6 bases). CDR1 is WNHNN, CDR2 SYGVQD, per germline (reference sequence). The CDR3 is 14 amino acids. Trimming removed 7 bases at V and 5 bases at J, with 18 bases between.

J is TRBJ2-1 and V is TRBV5-1, with TRBD1 matching 9 bases. The CDR3 is made up of 15 amino acids. V trimming: 7 bases; J trimming: 5 bases; junction bases outside the gene matches: 10. Germline V gene lookup returns CDR1 SGHRS and CDR2 YFSETQ. The CDR3 nucleotides are TGCGCCAGCCGTCCTGCCGGGACAGGGAACAATGAGCAGTTCTTC. Its protein product is CASRPAGTGNNEQFF.

The chain joins TRBV6-5 to TRBJ1-1, with 7 bases fitting TRBD1. J lost 6 bases, V lost 5 bases, and 9 bases had no gene match. The CDR3 totals 14 residues. Germline V gene lookup returns CDR1 MNHEY and CDR2 SVGAGI. Written as DNA, the CDR3 is TGTGCCAGCAGTCAATCGACAGGGTCTCCTGAAGCTTTCTTT. It codes for CASSQSTGSPEAFF.

This chain connects TRBV21-1 to TRBJ2-1; the table's D call, TRBD1, was not checked against the DNA. TRBV21-1 is a pseudogene. This CDR3 is 16 amino acids long. This CDR3 reads CASSTRHLGEYNEQFF. The CDR3 coding sequence is TGTGCCAGCAGCACACGTCACCTGGGCGAGTACAATGAGCAGTTCTTC.

This chain connects TRBV9 to TRBJ2-1; 12 positions agree with TRBD2. This CDR3 spans 16 amino acids. Germline loops: CDR1 SGDLS, CDR2 YYNGEE. Trimming took 0 bases from V and 7 from J; bases not matched to a gene: 5. The CDR3 is CASSVVGTSGLNEQFF. In DNA form, the CDR3 reads TGTGCCAGCAGCGTAGTGGGGACTAGCGGGTTAAATGAGCAGTTCTTC.

This clone was seen a handful of times. This chain joins TRBV7-2 and TRBJ2-1, with D perhaps matching TRBD2 (7 bases). V was clipped by 2 bases and J by 3 bases, with 11 bases between them. CDR3 length: 15 residues. Germline CDR1 reads SGHTA; CDR2 reads FQGNSA. The chain's CDR3 is CASSLRGGVYNEQFF. In nucleotides, the CDR3 is TGTGCCAGCAGCTTAAGAGGGGGGGTCTACAATGAGCAGTTCTTC. The full variable domain, completed using reference TRBV7-2 and TRBJ2-1, is GAGVSQSPSNKVTEKGKDVELRCDPISGHTALYWYRQSLGQGLEFLIYFQGNSAPDKSGLPSDRFSAERTGGSVSTLTIQRTQQEDSAVYLCASSLRGGVYNEQFFGPGTRLTVL.